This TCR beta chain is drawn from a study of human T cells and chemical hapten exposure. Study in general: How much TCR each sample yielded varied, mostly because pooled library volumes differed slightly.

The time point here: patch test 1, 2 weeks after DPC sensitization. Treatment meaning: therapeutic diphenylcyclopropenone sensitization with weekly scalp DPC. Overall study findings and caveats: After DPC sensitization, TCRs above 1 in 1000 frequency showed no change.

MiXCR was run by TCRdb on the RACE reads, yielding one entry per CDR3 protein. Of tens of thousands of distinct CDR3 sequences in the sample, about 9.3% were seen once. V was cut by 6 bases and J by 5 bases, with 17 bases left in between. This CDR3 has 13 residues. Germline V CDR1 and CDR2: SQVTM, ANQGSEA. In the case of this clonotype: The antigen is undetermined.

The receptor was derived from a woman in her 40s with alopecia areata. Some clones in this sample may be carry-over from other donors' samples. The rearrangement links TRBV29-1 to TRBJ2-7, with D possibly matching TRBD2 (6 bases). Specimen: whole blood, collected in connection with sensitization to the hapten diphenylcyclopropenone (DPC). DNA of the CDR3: TGCAGCGTAAGCGGACTATCCAGCCACGAGCAGTACTTC. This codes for CSVSGLSSHEQYF.